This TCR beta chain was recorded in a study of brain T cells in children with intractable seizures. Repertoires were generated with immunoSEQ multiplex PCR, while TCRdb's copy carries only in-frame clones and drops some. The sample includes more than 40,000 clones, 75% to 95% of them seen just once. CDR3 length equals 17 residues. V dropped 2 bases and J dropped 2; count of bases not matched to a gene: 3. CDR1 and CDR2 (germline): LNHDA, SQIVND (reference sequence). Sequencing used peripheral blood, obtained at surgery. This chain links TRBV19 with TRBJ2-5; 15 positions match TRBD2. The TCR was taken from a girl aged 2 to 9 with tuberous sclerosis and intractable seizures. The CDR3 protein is CASSIWTSGGGQETQYF. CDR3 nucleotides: TGTGCCAGTAGTATATGGACTAGCGGGGGGGGACAAGAGACCCAGTACTTC.